This T cell receptor (beta chain) appears in the sequencing data of a study of cytomegalovirus exposure and HLA in healthy donors. From germline, CDR1 is MDHEN and CDR2 SYDVKM. Trimming left V 7 bases short and J 7 bases short, with 13 bases between. The CDR3 consists of 12 residues. General observations from the study: According to an earlier analysis, most TCR beta V segments yielded productive rearrangements about 90% or about 30% of the time. Rare sequences made up most TCRs, while some public TCRs were found in many donors.

Primers for the PCR totalled 60 Vbeta and 13 Jbeta. The method was immunoSEQ multiplex PCR; TCRdb's version includes in-frame clones alone and lacks a portion of them. The sample lists 150,000 to 200,000 clones, 82% occurring once. This clone has more than one count but fewer than ten. What it binds is not known. V is TRBV28 and J is TRBJ1-2, with D unresolved. The TCR comes from a girl between 10 and 17 years old in good health and CMV-seropositive. Material for sequencing was PBMCs. The CDR3 spells CASTGHRGGYTF. The CDR3 DNA reads as TGTGCCAGCACCGGGCACCGGGGTGGCTACACCTTC.